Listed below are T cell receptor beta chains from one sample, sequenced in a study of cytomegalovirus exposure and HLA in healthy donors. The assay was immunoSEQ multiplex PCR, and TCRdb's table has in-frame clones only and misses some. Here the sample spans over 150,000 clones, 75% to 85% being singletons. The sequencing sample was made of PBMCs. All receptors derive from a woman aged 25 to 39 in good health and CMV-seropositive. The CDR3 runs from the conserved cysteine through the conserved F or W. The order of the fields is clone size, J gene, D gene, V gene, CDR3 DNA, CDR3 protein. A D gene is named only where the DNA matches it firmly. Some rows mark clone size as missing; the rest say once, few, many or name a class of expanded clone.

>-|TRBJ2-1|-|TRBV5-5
TGTGCCAGCAGCTTCGCGGGACAGACTTGGGAGGTCAGCAATGAGCAGTTCTTC
CASSFAGQTWEVSNEQFF
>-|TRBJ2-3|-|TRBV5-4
TGTGCCAGCAGCCCCAGGGCTATGACTAGCACAGATACGCAGTATTTT
CASSPRAMTSTDTQYF
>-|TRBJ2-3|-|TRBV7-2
TGTGCCAGCAGCTTAAAGCGGGGCACAGATACGCAGTATTTT
CASSLKRGTDTQYF
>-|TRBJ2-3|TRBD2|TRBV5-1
TGCGCCAGCAGCTGGGGACTAGCGGGGGCGAGGGGGTCGAATACGCAGTATTTT
CASSWGLAGARGSNTQYF
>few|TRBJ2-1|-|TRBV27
TGTGCCAGCAGTTCGTCCTTCCTAGAATTCTACAATGAGCAGTTCTTC
CASSSSFLEFYNEQFF
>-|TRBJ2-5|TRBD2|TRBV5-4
TGTGCCAGCAGACCCGGCATAGCGGGAGAGGGGGAGACCCAGTACTTC
CASRPGIAGEGETQYF
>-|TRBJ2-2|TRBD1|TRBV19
TGTGCCAGTGTGGGGACAGGCTCGAACACCGGGGAGCTGTTTTTT
CASVGTGSNTGELFF
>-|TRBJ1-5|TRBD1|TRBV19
TGTGCCAGTAGTCGGGACAGGGAGGGCAATCAGCCCCAGCATTTT
CASSRDREGNQPQHF
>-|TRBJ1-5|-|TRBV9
TGTGCCAGCAGCGTAGACATCTATCAGCCCCAGCATTTT
CASSVDIYQPQHF
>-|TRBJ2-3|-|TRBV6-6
TGTGCCAGCAGTTACTCGAGGGCTCGAGGAGATACGCAGTATTTT
CASSYSRARGDTQYF
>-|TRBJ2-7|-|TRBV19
TGTGCCAGTAGTATACGGAGGGCGGCGCCTTACGAGCAGTACTTC
CASSIRRAAPYEQYF
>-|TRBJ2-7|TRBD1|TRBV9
TGTGCCAGCAGCCCAACGACAGGGTCGGTGCAGTACTTC
CASSPTTGSVQYF
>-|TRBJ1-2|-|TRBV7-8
TGTGCCAGCAGCCAATTCCCCGGCTACACCTTC
CASSQFPGYTF
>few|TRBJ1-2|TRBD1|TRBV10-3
TGTGCCATCAGTGAACGGGACAGGGTATATGGCTACACCTTC
CAISERDRVYGYTF
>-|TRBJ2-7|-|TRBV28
TGTGCCAGCAGTACGGAATGGACAGCGTCCTACGAGCAGTACTTC
CASSTEWTASYEQYF
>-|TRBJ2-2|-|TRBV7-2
TGTGCCAGCAGCTTGGGGCCCGGGGAGCTGTTTTTT
CASSLGPGELFF
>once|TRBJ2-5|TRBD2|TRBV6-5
TGTGCCAGCAGACCTAGCGGTAGCGGATGGGAGACCCAGTACTTC
CASRPSGSGWETQYF
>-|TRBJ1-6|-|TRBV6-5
TGTGCCAGCAGTCCGCTGGGGCAGAGTAATTCACCCCTCCACTTT
CASSPLGQSNSPLHF
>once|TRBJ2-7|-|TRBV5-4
TGTGCCAGCAGCTTATCCGGGACACCATCCTACGAGCAGTACTTC
CASSLSGTPSYEQYF
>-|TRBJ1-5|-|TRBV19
TGTGCCACCCGGACAGCCGAATATAGCAATCAGCCCCAGCATTTT
CATRTAEYSNQPQHF
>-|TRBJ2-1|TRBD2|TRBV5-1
TGCGCCACCTCAAATAGCGGGTTGCCTGAGCAGTTCTTC
CATSNSGLPEQFF
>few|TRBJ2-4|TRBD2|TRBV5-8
TGTGCCAGCAGCTTGGGGCTAGCGGGGACCAAAAACATTCAGTACTTC
CASSLGLAGTKNIQYF
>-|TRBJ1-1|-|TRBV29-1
TGCAGCGTTGGAGTGGGAGGCACTGAAGCTTTCTTT
CSVGVGGTEAFF
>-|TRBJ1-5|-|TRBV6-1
TGTGCCAGCAGTTTGGACACATATCAGCCCCAGCATTTT
CASSLDTYQPQHF
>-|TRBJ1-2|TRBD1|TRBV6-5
TGTGCCAGCAGTATCGACAGGGTTCCTAACTATGGCTACACCTTC
CASSIDRVPNYGYTF
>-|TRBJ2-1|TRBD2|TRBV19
TGTGCCAGTAGTATCGGGGGGAGTACACACAATGAGCAGTTCTTC
CASSIGGSTHNEQFF
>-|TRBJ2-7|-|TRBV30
TGTGCCTGGAGTGAGGGGTTAGGCCCCTACGAGCAGTACTTC
CAWSEGLGPYEQYF
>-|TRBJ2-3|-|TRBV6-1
TGTGCCAGCAGTCGACCTAGTGCCAGCACAGATACGCAGTATTTT
CASSRPSASTDTQYF
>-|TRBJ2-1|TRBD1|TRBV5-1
TGCGCCAGCAGCTTTGGAACGGGACAGGGGACCAATGAGCAGTTCTTC
CASSFGTGQGTNEQFF
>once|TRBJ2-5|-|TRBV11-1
TGTGCCAGCAGCTTAGGTACCAGGAGGGAGACCCAGTACTTC
CASSLGTRRETQYF
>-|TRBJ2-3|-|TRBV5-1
TGCGCCAGCAGCTTGGGCCCCTTGGACTCCCCCCGGGCAGATACGCAGTATTTT
CASSLGPLDSPRADTQYF
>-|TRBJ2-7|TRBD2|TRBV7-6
TGTGCCAGCAGCTCCGCGGGAGGGGAGCAGTACTTC
CASSSAGGEQYF
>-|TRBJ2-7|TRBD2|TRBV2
TGTGCCAGCAGTGTTCTGGCTAGCGGGAGTGCCGAGCAGTACTTC
CASSVLASGSAEQYF
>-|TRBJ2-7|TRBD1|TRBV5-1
TGCGCCAGCAGCTCCGGGGCGGACAGGGGTCACGAGCAGTACTTC
CASSSGADRGHEQYF
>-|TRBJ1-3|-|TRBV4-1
TGCGCCAGCAGCCGGGCCGTGGGTAATCCTGGAAACACCATATATTTT
CASSRAVGNPGNTIYF
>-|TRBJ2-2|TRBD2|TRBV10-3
TGTGCCATCAGTGGTCCGGGGGGGACTGTCGGGGAGCTGTTTTTT
CAISGPGGTVGELFF
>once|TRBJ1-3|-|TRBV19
TGTGCCACCCGGGACATGATCTCTGGAAACACCATATATTTT
CATRDMISGNTIYF
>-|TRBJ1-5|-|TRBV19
TGTGCCAGTGCCCGACAGCCTAGCAATCAGCCCCAGCATTTT
CASARQPSNQPQHF
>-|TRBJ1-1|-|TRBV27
TGTGCCAGCAAGGGGATCATGAACACTGAAGCTTTCTTT
CASKGIMNTEAFF
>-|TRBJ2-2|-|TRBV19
TGTGCCAGTAAAGCCCCAGGGGACACCGGGGAGCTGTTTTTT
CASKAPGDTGELFF
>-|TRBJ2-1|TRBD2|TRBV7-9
TGTGCCAGCAGCCTACTTAGCGGGGCCTCCTACAATGAGCAGTTCTTC
CASSLLSGASYNEQFF
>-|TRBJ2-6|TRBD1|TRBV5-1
TGCGCCAGCTCGGGACAGGCCTCTGGGGCCAACGTCCTGACTTTC
CASSGQASGANVLTF
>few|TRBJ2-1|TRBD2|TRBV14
TGTGCCAGCAGCCAAGTATTCAGCGGGAGTTACAATGAGCAGTTCTTC
CASSQVFSGSYNEQFF
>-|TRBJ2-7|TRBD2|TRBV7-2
TGTGCCAGCAGCCTGACTAGCGGGAGTTCCTACGAGCAGTACTTC
CASSLTSGSSYEQYF
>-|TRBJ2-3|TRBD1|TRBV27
TGTGCCAGCAGTTTGGGACAGGGGCGAACAGATACGCAGTATTTT
CASSLGQGRTDTQYF
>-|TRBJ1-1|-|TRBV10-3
TGTGCCATCAGCTGGGCCACCTCGGGGGAAGCTTTCTTT
CAISWATSGEAFF
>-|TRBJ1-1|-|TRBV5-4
TGTGCCAGCAGCCCTACCCGACAGAATATGAACACTGAAGCTTTCTTT
CASSPTRQNMNTEAFF
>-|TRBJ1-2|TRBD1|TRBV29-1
TGCAGCGTTGAACTACCAGGGGGCATGGTTTCTGATGGCTACACCTTC
CSVELPGGMVSDGYTF
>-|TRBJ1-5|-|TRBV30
TGTGCCTGGAGTTTGCAGGGGAACAATCAGCCCCAGCATTTT
CAWSLQGNNQPQHF
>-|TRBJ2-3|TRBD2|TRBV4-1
TGCGCCAGCAGCCAAGATTGGGGCGGGAGTACAGATACGCAGTATTTT
CASSQDWGGSTDTQYF
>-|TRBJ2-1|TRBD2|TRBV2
TGTGCCAGCAGTGCCGATCTAGCGGGAGGTGCTGAGCAGTTCTTC
CASSADLAGGAEQFF
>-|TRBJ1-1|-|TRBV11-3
TGTGCCAGCAGCTTAGTAGGGAGGGAAGCTTTCTTT
CASSLVGREAFF
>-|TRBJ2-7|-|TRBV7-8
TGTGCCAGCAGCTTAACCTCTATCTACGAGCAGTACTTC
CASSLTSIYEQYF
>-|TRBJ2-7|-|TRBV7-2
TGTGCCAGCAGCGAGACTAGACTCGAGCAGTACTTC
CASSETRLEQYF
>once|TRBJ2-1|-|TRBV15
TGTGCCACCAGCAGAATAGGAGGTGAGCAGTTCTTC
CATSRIGGEQFF
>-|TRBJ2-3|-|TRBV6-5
TGTGCCAGCAGTTACTCCTTTGTAGATACGCAGTATTTT
CASSYSFVDTQYF
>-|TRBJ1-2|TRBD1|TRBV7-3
TGTGCCAGCAGCTTAGGGGACAGGGGAAGTGAGGGCTACACCTTC
CASSLGDRGSEGYTF
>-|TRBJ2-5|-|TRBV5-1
TGCGCCAGCAGCTTGGCCCTCCACCAAGAGACCCAGTACTTC
CASSLALHQETQYF
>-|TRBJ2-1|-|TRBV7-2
TGTGCCAGCAATCGCCGAGGTTCAGACAATGAGCAGTTCTTC
CASNRRGSDNEQFF